This T cell receptor (beta chain) was profiled in a study of identical twins (dated by TCRdb to the mid-2010s). About the full investigation: To test whether fetal clonotypes persist, this study deep-sequenced TCR alpha and beta repertoires from monozygotic twins, from unrelated adults of various ages, and from cord blood. To rule out contamination, the twin experiments were replicated at different times with different library preparation protocols.

Every donor was a healthy Caucasian. The twin cohort comprised three pairs of female monozygotic twins, all aged roughly 18 to 30 years. Positive isolation kits from Invitrogen were used to isolate CD4+ and CD8+ T cell populations. Library prep was done by 5' RACE. The sequencing machine was an Illumina HiSeq 2000. A universal primer binding site was added through template switching, and the final cDNA carried a unique molecular identifier so that TCR cDNA molecules could be counted accurately. Specific primers in the conserved constant-segment region were used to synthesize first-strand cDNA for the TCR alpha and beta chains. Each cDNA library was double barcoded, with a SMART-Mk sample barcode plus Illumina barcodes, to control for contamination. Two successive PCR steps introduced TruSeq adapter sequences along with Illumina sample barcodes. The Illumina HiSeq platform was used with custom primers to sequence TCR alpha and beta cDNA libraries. Per the source publication's procedure: MiGEC processed the raw reads to extract unique molecular identifiers, while MiXCR was used to determine the CDR3 positions. Recombination models were inferred per individual with the repgenHMM and IGoR tools using an EM algorithm. Shared clonotype analysis was performed with the tcR package in R, normalizing sharing by the product of cloneset sizes. Out-of-frame nonproductive sequences were analyzed to study raw recombination free of thymic and clonal selection effects. TCRdb reprocessing: public reads trimmed at Q25 with fastp, clones called with MiXCR, in-frame beta chains kept. CDR3 protein duplicates are merged, each entry listing the most common genes and DNA. TCRdb, not the original authors, processed these V and J calls. This sample holds about 240,000 distinct CDR3 sequences; 6% to 8% were observed only once. The ten largest make up more than 5% of the sample.

The V and J ends are trimmed by 3 bases and 8 bases, leaving 4 bases between them. CDR1 MDHEN and CDR2 SYDVKM were looked up in the germline V gene. The CDR3 goes from the cysteine to the phenylalanine over 11 residues. Of all the DNA, just the CDR3 is kept, 33 bases in frame from base 1. Overall study results and their limits: Compared with coincidental sharing between unrelated individuals, out-of-frame TCR alpha sequences shared between twins showed an excess of sequences with low generation probability. Fewer insertions were carried by abundant cord blood beta clonotypes; a weaker similar trend was observed in young adult naive repertoires, while no such trend was observed in memory repertoires. Invariant T cells such as MAIT and iNKT could partly confound zero-insertion analyses, although diverse VJ usage argued against such confounding for most clonotypes. Conclusions relied on cross-sectional statistical analysis, since the same donors could not be followed over many years. Out-of-frame TCR alpha sharing in monozygotic twins was systematically underestimated by recombination models, whereas sharing between unrelated individuals was in agreement with the recombination models. A weaker excess of twin sharing was found in beta out-of-frame sequences because the signal-to-noise ratio was lowered by fewer shared sequences.

There are many counts of this clonotype. There is no known antigen for this receptor. Per-base quality was not reported, and no clone a single base away is much larger than it. These data also featured in a second study, about yellow fever vaccine responses in identical twins. The second paper further reports: The authors reported that the T cell response to vaccination in identical twins appeared partly convergent and partly personalized. Focusing on identical twins, the study followed the T cell clones that responded to the vaccine, and did so with precision.

The source material was CD8+ T cells sorted from blood. The TCR comes from a woman under 30 in good health. The chain is made from TRBV28 and TRBJ2-2, with the D segment identity uncertain. The CDR3 corresponds to CASSFVGELFF. DNA sequence: TGTGCCAGCAGTTTCGTTGGGGAGCTGTTTTTT.